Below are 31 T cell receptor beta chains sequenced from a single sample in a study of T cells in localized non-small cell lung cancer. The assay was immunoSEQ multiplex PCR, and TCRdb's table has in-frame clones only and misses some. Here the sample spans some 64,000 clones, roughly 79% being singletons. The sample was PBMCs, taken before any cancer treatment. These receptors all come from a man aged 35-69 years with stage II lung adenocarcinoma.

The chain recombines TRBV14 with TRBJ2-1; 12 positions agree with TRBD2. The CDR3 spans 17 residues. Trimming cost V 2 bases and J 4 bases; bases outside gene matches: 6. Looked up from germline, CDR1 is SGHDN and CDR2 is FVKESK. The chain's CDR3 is CASSQFRTSGIYNEQFF. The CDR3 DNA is TGTGCCAGCAGCCAATTCCGGACTAGCGGGATTTACAATGAGCAGTTCTTC.

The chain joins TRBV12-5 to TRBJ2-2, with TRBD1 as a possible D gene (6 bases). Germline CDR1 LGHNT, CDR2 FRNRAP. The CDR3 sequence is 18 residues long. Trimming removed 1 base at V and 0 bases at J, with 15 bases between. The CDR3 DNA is TGTGCTAGTGGTTTGGCCCTTGGACAGACCTCGAACACCGGGGAGCTGTTTTTT. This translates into CASGLALGQTSNTGELFF.

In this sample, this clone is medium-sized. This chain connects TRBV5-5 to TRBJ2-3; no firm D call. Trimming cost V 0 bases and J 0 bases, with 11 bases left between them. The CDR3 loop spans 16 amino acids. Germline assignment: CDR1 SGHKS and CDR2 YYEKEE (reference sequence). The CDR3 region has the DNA TGTGCCAGCAGCTTGGACGCCATATATAGCACAGATACGCAGTATTTT. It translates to CASSLDAIYSTDTQYF.

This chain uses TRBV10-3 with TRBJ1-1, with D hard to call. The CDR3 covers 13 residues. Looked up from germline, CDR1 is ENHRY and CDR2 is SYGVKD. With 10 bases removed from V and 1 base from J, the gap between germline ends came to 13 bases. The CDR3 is CASGEYGNTEAFF. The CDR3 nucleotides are TGTGCCAGCGGGGAATACGGGAACACTGAAGCTTTCTTT.

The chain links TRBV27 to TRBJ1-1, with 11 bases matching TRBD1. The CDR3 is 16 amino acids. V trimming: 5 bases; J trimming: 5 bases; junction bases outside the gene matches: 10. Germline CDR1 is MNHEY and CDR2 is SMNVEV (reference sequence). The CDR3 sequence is CASSPRSGTGGTEAFF. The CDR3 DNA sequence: TGTGCCAGCAGTCCCAGGTCGGGGACAGGGGGTACTGAAGCTTTCTTT.

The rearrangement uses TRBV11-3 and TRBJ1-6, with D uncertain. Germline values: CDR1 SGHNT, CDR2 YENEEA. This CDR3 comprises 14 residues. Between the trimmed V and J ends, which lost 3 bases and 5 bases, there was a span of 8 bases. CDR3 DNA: TGTGCCAGCAGCTTCGTCAGTAATAATTCACCCCTCCACTTT. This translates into CASSFVSNNSPLHF.

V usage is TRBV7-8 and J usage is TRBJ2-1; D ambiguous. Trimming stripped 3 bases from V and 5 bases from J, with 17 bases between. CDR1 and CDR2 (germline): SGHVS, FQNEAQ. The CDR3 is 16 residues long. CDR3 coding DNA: TGTGCCAGCAGCTTTAGTTGGGAAAGGTATCACAATGAGCAGTTCTTC. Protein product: CASSFSWERYHNEQFF. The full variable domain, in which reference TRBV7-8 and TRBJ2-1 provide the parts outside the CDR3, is GAGVSQSPRYKVAKRGQDVALRCDPISGHVSLFWYQQALGQGPEFLTYFQNEAQLDKSGLPSDRFFAERPEGSVSTLKIQRTQQEDSAVYLCASSFSWERYHNEQFFGPGTRLTVL.

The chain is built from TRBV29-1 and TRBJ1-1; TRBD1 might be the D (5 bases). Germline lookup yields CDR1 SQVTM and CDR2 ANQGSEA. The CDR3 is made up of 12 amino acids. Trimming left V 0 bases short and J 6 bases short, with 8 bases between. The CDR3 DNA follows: TGCAGCGTTGAAGAAGGGGTTGCTGAAGCTTTCTTT. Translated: CSVEEGVAEAFF.

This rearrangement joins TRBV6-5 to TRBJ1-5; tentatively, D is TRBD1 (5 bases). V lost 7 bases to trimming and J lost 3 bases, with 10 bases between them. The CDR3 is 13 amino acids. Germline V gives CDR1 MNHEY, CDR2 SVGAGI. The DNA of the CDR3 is TGTGCCAGCAAGACAGCTATCAATCAGCCCCAGCATTTT. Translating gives CASKTAINQPQHF.

In DNA, the CDR3 is TGCAGCGTAGCTAGAGACTGGGATGCAACTAATGAAAAACTGTTTTTT. Its protein is CSVARDWDATNEKLFF. The chain is built from TRBV29-1 and TRBJ1-4; D unclear. CDR3 length equals 16 residues. Germline V CDR1 and CDR2: SQVTM, ANQGSEA. The V and J ends lost 6 bases and 0 bases respectively, with 17 bases between them.

The CDR3 spells CASNAGRRGGELFF. The CDR3, as DNA: TGTGCCAGTAATGCCGGGAGGAGGGGCGGGGAGCTGTTTTTT. The rearrangement uses TRBV19 and TRBJ2-2; 7 bases agree with TRBD2. V was pared by 7 bases and J by 7 bases, with 9 bases of the junction left unmatched. The CDR3 length is 14 residues. Germline-derived CDR1 and CDR2 are LNHDA and SQIVND (reference sequence).

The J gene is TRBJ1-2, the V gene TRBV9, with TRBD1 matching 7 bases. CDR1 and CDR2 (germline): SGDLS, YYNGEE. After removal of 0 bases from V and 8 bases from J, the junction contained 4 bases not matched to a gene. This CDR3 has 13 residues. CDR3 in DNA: TGTGCCAGCAGCGTAGGGCAGGGGGTAGGCTACACCTTC. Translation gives CASSVGQGVGYTF.

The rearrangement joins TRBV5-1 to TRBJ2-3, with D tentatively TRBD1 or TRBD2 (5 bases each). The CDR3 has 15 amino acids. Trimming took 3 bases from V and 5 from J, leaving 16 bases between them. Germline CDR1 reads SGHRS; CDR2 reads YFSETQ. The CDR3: CASSWGSGTKDTQYF. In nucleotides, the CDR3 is TGCGCCAGCAGCTGGGGTTCAGGGACGAAAGATACGCAGTATTTT.

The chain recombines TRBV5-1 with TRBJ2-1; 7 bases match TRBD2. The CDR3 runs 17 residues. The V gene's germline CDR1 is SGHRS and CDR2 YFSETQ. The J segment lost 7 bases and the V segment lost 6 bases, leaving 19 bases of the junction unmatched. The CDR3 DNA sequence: TGCGCCAGCAATCATTGGACCCCCCGCATCGGGGGGAATGAGCAGTTCTTC. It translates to CASNHWTPRIGGNEQFF.

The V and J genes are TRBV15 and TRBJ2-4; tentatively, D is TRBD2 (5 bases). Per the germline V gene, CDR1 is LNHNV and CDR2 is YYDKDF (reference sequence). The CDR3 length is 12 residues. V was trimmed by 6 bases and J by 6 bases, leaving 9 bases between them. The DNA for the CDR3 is TGTGCCACCAGAGGCGAGGGAAACATTCAGTACTTC. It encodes CATRGEGNIQYF.

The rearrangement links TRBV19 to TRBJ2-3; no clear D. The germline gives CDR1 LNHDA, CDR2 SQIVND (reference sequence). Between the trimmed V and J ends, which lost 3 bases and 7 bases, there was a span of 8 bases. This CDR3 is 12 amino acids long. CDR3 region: CASSIDPHTQYF. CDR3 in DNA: TGTGCCAGTAGTATTGATCCGCATACGCAGTATTTT.

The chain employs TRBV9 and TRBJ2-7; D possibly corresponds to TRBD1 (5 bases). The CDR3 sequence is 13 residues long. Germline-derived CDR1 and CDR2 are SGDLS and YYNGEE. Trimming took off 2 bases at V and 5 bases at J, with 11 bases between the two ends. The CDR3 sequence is CASSVGQGDEQYF. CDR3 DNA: TGTGCCAGCAGCGTGGGGCAGGGCGACGAGCAGTACTTC. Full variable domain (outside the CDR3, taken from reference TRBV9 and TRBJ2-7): DSGVTQTPKHLITATGQRVTLRCSPRSGDLSVYWYQQSLDQGLQFLIQYYNGEERAKGNILERFSAQQFPDLHSELNLSSLELGDSALYFCASSVGQGDEQYFGPGTRLTVT.

In nucleotides, the CDR3 is TGTGCCAGCAGCCGTGGACAGGTGGAGACCCAGTACTTC. It translates to CASSRGQVETQYF. This sequence joins TRBV6-6 and TRBJ2-5; 7 nucleotides line up with TRBD1. The J segment lost 5 bases and the V segment lost 6 bases, leaving 6 bases of the junction unmatched. This CDR3 comprises 13 residues. In germline, CDR1 is MNHNY, CDR2 SVGAGI (reference sequence).

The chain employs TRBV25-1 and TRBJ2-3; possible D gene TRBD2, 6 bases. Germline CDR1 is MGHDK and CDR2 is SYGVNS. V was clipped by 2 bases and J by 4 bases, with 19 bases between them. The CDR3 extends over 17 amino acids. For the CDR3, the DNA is TGTGCCAGCAGTGAAAAAGGCTCGGGACTTATCGCAGATACGCAGTATTTT. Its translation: CASSEKGSGLIADTQYF.

The CDR3 nucleotides read TGTGCCAGCAGGCGGACAGACTATGGCTACACCTTC. Its protein is CASRRTDYGYTF. The chain recombines TRBV5-6 with TRBJ1-2; possible D gene TRBD1, 6 bases. Germline loops: CDR1 SGHDT, CDR2 YYEEEE. V was pared by 5 bases and J by 3 bases, with 8 bases between. The CDR3 runs to 12 residues. The full variable domain, completed using reference TRBV5-6 and TRBJ1-2, is DAGVTQSPTHLIKTRGQQVTLRCSPKSGHDTVSWYQQALGQGPQFIFQYYEEEERQRGNFPDRFSGHQFPNYSSELNVNALLLGDSALYLCASRRTDYGYTFGSGTRLTVV.

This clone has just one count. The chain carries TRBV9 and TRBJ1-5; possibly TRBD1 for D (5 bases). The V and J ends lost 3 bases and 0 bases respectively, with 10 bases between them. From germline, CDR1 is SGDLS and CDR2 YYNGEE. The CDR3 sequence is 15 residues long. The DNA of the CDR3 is TGTGCCAGCAGCGCGGGGACGGATAGCAATCAGCCCCAGCATTTT. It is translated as CASSAGTDSNQPQHF.

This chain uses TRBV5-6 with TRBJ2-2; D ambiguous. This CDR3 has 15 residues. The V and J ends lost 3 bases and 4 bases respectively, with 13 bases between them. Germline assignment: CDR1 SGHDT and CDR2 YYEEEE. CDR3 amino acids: CASSSPGYPTGELFF. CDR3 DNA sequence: TGTGCCAGCAGCTCCCCAGGTTACCCCACCGGGGAGCTGTTTTTT.

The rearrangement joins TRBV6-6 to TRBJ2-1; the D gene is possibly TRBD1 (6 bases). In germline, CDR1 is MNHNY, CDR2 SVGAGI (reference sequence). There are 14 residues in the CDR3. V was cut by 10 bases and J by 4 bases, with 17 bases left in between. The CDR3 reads CATSRDTSYNEQFF. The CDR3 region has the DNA TGTGCCACCTCACGGGACACCTCGTACAATGAGCAGTTCTTC.

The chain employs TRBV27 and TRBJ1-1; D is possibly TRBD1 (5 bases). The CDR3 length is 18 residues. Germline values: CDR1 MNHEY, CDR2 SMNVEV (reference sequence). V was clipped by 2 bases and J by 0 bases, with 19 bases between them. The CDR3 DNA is TGTGCCAGCAGTTTAGTCCACCCCGGGACGCTATTGAACACTGAAGCTTTCTTT. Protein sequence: CASSLVHPGTLLNTEAFF.

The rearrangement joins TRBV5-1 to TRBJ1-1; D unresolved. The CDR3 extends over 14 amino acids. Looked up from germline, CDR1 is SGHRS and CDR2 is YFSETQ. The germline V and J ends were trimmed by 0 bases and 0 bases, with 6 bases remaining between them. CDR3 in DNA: TGCGCCAGCAGCTTGGGGACCATGAACACTGAAGCTTTCTTT. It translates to CASSLGTMNTEAFF.

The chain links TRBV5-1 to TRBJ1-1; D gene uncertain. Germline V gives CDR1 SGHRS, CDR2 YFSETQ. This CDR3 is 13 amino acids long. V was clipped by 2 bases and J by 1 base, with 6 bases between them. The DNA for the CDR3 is TGCGCCAGCAGCTTCGGTGGGAACACTGAAGCTTTCTTT. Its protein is CASSFGGNTEAFF.

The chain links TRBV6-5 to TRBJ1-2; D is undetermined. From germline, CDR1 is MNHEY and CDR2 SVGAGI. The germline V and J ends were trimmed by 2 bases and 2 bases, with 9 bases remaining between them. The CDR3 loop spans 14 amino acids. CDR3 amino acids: CASSYTNVNYGYTF. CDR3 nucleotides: TGTGCCAGCAGTTACACGAACGTCAACTATGGCTACACCTTC.

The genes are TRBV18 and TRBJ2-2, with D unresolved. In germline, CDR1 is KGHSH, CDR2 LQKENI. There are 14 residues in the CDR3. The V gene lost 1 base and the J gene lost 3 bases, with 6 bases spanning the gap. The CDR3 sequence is CASSPLKDTGELFF. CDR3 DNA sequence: TGTGCCAGCTCACCACTAAAGGACACCGGGGAGCTGTTTTTT.

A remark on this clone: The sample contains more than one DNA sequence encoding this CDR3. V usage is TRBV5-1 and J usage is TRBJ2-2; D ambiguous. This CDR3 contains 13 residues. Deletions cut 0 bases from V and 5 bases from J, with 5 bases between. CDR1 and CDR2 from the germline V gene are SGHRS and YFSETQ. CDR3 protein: CASSLGSTGELFF. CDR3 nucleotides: TGCGCCAGCAGCTTGGGATCTACCGGGGAGCTGTTTTTT.

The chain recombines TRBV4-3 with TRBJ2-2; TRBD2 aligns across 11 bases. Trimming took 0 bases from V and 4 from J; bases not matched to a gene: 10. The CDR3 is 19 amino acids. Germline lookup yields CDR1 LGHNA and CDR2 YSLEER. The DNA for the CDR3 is TGCGCCAGCAGCCAAGATCTCTACCCTCTAGCGGGGGGCACCGGGGAGCTGTTTTTT. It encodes CASSQDLYPLAGGTGELFF.

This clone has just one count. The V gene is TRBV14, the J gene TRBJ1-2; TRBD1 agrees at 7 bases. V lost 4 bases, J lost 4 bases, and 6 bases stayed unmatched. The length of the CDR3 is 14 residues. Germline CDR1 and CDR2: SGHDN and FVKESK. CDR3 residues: CASSPSNRGYGYTF. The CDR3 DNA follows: TGTGCCAGCAGCCCCTCCAACAGGGGCTATGGCTACACCTTC. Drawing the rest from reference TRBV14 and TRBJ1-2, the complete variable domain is EAGVTQFPSHSVIEKGQTVTLRCDPISGHDNLYWYRRVMGKEIKFLLHFVKESKQDESGMPNNRFLAERTGGTYSTLKVQPAELEDSGVYFCASSPSNRGYGYTFGSGTRLTVV.